The next 30 T cell receptor beta chains were all read from a single sample in a study of T-cell reconstitution after alpha-beta-depleted transplantation in children (dated by TCRdb to the mid-2010s). Libraries were made using PCR. The reads were generated on an Illumina HiSeq 2500. Molecular barcoding was employed in the preparation of TCR libraries, with unique molecular identifiers being used to normalize TCRbeta repertoire quantification. TCRdb redid the processing of the public reads, applying fastp at Q25 and MiXCR, and retained in-frame beta chains. Records with the same CDR3 protein are collapsed into one entry carrying the most frequent genes and DNA. For this sample the table gives approximately 980,000 distinct CDR3 sequences, of which about 31% were detected only once. The ten largest make up roughly 28% of the sample. The treatment or condition label for this specimen denotes: allogeneic hematopoietic cell transplantation with graft depleted of TCRalphabeta T cells and CD19 B cells.

Sequencing was performed on PBMCs, mostly from graft donor cells, taken 360 days after TCRalphabeta/CD19-depleted stem cell transplant. The receptor source for this set is a boy less than two years old who had a stem cell transplant for SCID, so the T cells may come from the graft donor.

The V gene is TRBV20-1, the J gene TRBJ2-7, with 8 bases fitting TRBD1. V shed 1 base and J 1 base; nucleotides not matched to a gene: 3. The CDR3 extends over 14 amino acids. Germline-derived CDR1 and CDR2 are DFQATT and SNEGSKA (reference sequence). The CDR3: CSARGQGLSYEQYF. CDR3 nucleotides: TGCAGTGCTAGAGGACAGGGGTTATCCTACGAGCAGTACTTC.

CDR3 nucleotides: TGTGCCACCAGTCCCGGGACAGGGCTCGACAATGAGCAGTTCTTC. The encoded protein is CATSPGTGLDNEQFF. The chain combines TRBV24-1 with TRBJ2-1; 9 bases are a match to TRBD1. This CDR3 region has 15 residues. Germline V lookup: CDR1 KGHDR, CDR2 SFDVKD. Trimming cost V 6 bases and J 5 bases; bases outside gene matches: 7.

The chain links TRBV5-1 to TRBJ2-3; 14 bases align to TRBD2. Germline lookup yields CDR1 SGHRS and CDR2 YFSETQ. The CDR3 is 18 amino acids. With V trimmed by 4 bases and J by 0 bases, 7 bases remained unmatched. The CDR3 reads CASSPWTSGGRSTDTQYF. DNA for the CDR3: TGCGCCAGCAGCCCCTGGACTAGCGGGGGGCGTAGCACAGATACGCAGTATTTT.

This clonotype was counted only a few times. The genes are TRBV27 and TRBJ1-1; 9 bases fit TRBD1. This CDR3 has 17 residues. CDR1 is MNHEY, CDR2 SMNVEV, per germline (reference sequence). Germline trimming cut 4 bases from V and 4 bases from J; bases unmatched to any gene: 13. The CDR3 sequence is CASSSGQGGWMPTEAFF. The CDR3 DNA follows: TGTGCCAGCAGTTCGGGACAGGGAGGGTGGATGCCCACTGAAGCTTTCTTT.

The chain is built from TRBV12-5 and TRBJ2-6; 7 bases are shared with TRBD2. CDR3 length equals 16 residues. The germline gives CDR1 LGHNT, CDR2 FRNRAP. V shed 1 base, J shed 0 bases, and the junction held 0 bases outside the gene matches. Written as DNA, the CDR3 is TGTGCTAGTGGTTTGGGCGGGAGCTCTGGGGCCAACGTCCTGACTTTC. Translating it yields CASGLGGSSGANVLTF.

The chain has TRBV4-1 and TRBJ2-1; possibly TRBD1 for D (6 bases). This CDR3 comprises 14 residues. Germline CDR1 MGHRA, CDR2 YSYEKL. V lost 0 bases, J lost 8 bases, and 11 bases lay in between. The CDR3 reads CASSQEDSLDEQFF. DNA for the CDR3: TGCGCCAGCAGCCAAGAGGACAGTTTGGATGAGCAGTTCTTC.

This clonotype was seen repeatedly, ten times or more. The gene calls are TRBV10-3 and TRBJ2-3, with TRBD2 matching over 9 bases. Trimming cost V 0 bases and J 0 bases; bases outside gene matches: 7. Germline values: CDR1 ENHRY, CDR2 SYGVKD. The CDR3 contains 18 residues. Written as DNA, the CDR3 is TGTGCCATCAGTGAGTCGGTCGCGGGAGGGGGGAGCACAGATACGCAGTATTTT. Protein sequence: CAISESVAGGGSTDTQYF.

This clonotype was found a few times. The CDR3 sequence is CASSSLPDRGSEQYF. The CDR3 DNA follows: TGCGCCAGCAGCTCCCTACCCGACAGGGGGAGTGAGCAGTACTTC. The chain carries TRBV5-1 and TRBJ2-7, with 9 bases identical to TRBD1. With V trimmed by 3 bases and J by 7 bases, 11 bases remained unmatched. Germline CDR1 reads SGHRS; CDR2 reads YFSETQ. The CDR3 consists of 15 residues.

The table lists this clonotype with a few counts. The chain's CDR3 is CASSWLTGASYNEQFF. The CDR3, as DNA: TGCGCCAGCAGCTGGTTGACAGGTGCCTCCTACAATGAGCAGTTCTTC. The V call is TRBV5-1, the J call TRBJ2-1, with a possible D match to TRBD1 (6 bases). This CDR3 contains 16 residues. Trimming shortened V by 3 bases and J by 0 bases, and 13 bases separated the two germline ends. Germline lookup yields CDR1 SGHRS and CDR2 YFSETQ.

V gene TRBV12-3 or TRBV12-4 combines with J gene TRBJ2-2; the match to TRBD2 covers 7 bases. The ends lost 2 bases at V and 0 bases at J; junction bases unmatched: 18. The CDR3 loop spans 21 amino acids. CDR3 region: CASSLWGVGLGVTPNTGELFF. The DNA for the CDR3 is TGTGCCAGCAGTTTATGGGGAGTCGGACTAGGGGTTACGCCGAACACCGGGGAGCTGTTTTTT.

This clonotype turned up a few times. V and J are TRBV14 and TRBJ2-1; 10 bases line up with TRBD1. Germline V gene lookup returns CDR1 SGHDN and CDR2 FVKESK. V shed 4 bases and J 8 bases; nucleotides not matched to a gene: 35. CDR3 size: 24 residues. The chain's CDR3 is CASSRTPGQGITELADLSKYEQFF. CDR3 DNA: TGTGCCAGCAGCCGGACTCCGGGACAGGGGATTACCGAATTAGCCGATCTTTCTAAGTATGAGCAGTTCTTC.

The rearrangement uses TRBV12-3 or TRBV12-4 and TRBJ2-5; 9 bases are shared with TRBD2. The J segment lost 5 bases and the V segment lost 5 bases, leaving 12 bases of the junction unmatched. CDR3 size: 16 residues. Here the CDR3 reads CASSTSDSGGYETQYF. CDR3 nucleotides: TGTGCCAGCAGTACCTCAGATAGCGGGGGTTATGAGACCCAGTACTTC.

CDR3 in DNA: TGTGCCACCAGTGATTCCCCCGGGCTACCCTACGAGCAGTACTTC. Protein sequence: CATSDSPGLPYEQYF. This chain connects TRBV24-1 to TRBJ2-7; no clear D gene. The V end lost 2 bases, the J end lost 2 bases, and 12 bases lay between the germline ends. The germline CDR1 and CDR2 sequences are KGHDR and SFDVKD. The CDR3 length is 15 residues.

The CDR3: CASSTRQGRPGETQYF. CDR3 bases: TGTGCCAGCAGCACCAGACAGGGACGGCCGGGGGAGACCCAGTACTTC. V and J are TRBV7-9 and TRBJ2-5; the match to TRBD1 covers 7 bases. Germline V gene data show CDR1 as SEHNR and CDR2 as FQNEAQ (reference sequence). V was pared by 5 bases and J by 5 bases, with 14 bases of the junction left unmatched. The length of the CDR3 is 16 residues. The entire variable domain, with the rest obtained from reference TRBV7-9 and TRBJ2-5, is as follows: DTGVSQNPRHKITKRGQNVTFRCDPISEHNRLYWYRQTLGQGPEFLTYFQNEAQLEKSRLLSDRFSAERPKGSFSTLEIQRTEQGDSAMYLCASSTRQGRPGETQYFGPGTRLLVL.

The chain links TRBV10-3 to TRBJ1-4, with 7 nucleotides matching TRBD1. From germline, CDR1 is ENHRY and CDR2 SYGVKD. Trimming removed 6 bases from V and 6 bases from J; junction bases left unmatched: 10. CDR3 length: 15 residues. For the CDR3, the DNA is TGTGCCATCAGGCCTACCGGGACAGCCGATGAAAAACTGTTTTTT. Protein product: CAIRPTGTADEKLFF.

The chain carries TRBV24-1 and TRBJ2-3; D is unresolved. Looked up from germline, CDR1 is KGHDR and CDR2 is SFDVKD. Trimming left V 0 bases short and J 3 bases short, with 6 bases between. CDR3 length: 14 amino acids. This chain's CDR3 is CATSDLPPTDTQYF. DNA of the CDR3: TGTGCCACCAGTGATTTGCCCCCAACAGATACGCAGTATTTT.

In its sample, this clonotype was seen a few times. V usage is TRBV11-2 and J usage is TRBJ2-1; tentatively, D is TRBD1 (6 bases). V lost 0 bases and J 1 base, leaving 13 bases between the germline ends. The germline V gene has CDR1 SGHAT and CDR2 FQNNGV. The CDR3 has 17 amino acids. The CDR3 region has the DNA TGTGCCAGCAGCTTAGATAGAGGACAGCAATCCTACAATGAGCAGTTCTTC. This gives the protein CASSLDRGQQSYNEQFF.

The CDR3 nucleotides are TGTGCCAGCAGCTTAGGTCCCAGGGCGGTTCCGTTACGGTTCTTC. Translated, it gives CASSLGPRAVPLRFF. The chain uses TRBV5-6 and TRBJ2-1, with D maybe TRBD1 (5 bases). The length of the CDR3 is 15 residues. V was trimmed by 2 bases and J by 15 bases, leaving 24 bases between them. Germline V lookup: CDR1 SGHDT, CDR2 YYEEEE. The variable domain in full, with the rest retrieved from reference TRBV5-6 and TRBJ2-1, is DAGVTQSPTHLIKTRGQQVTLRCSPKSGHDTVSWYQQALGQGPQFIFQYYEEEERQRGNFPDRFSGHQFPNYSSELNVNALLLGDSALYLCASSLGPRAVPLRFFGPGTRLTVL.

The gene calls are TRBV20-1 and TRBJ2-3, with unresolved D. Trimming pared 5 bases from V and 1 base from J, leaving 16 bases between. CDR3 length: 15 residues. Germline CDR1 is DFQATT and CDR2 is SNEGSKA (reference sequence). This CDR3 reads CSASHSGVGTDTQYF. CDR3 DNA: TGCAGTGCTTCCCACAGTGGCGTCGGCACAGATACGCAGTATTTT.

The CDR3 spells CASSAYTGGHEQYF. CDR3 in DNA: TGTGCCAGCAGTGCCTATACAGGGGGCCACGAGCAGTACTTC. The chain combines TRBV6-2 or TRBV6-3 with TRBJ2-7; 9 nucleotides match TRBD1. Germline V gives CDR1 MNHEY, CDR2 SVGEGT. Trimming at V came to 5 bases and at J to 5 bases, leaving 7 bases not matched to a gene. The CDR3 totals 14 residues.

The J gene is TRBJ2-5, the V gene TRBV29-1; perhaps TRBD1 as D (5 bases). The CDR3 spans 14 residues. Germline lookup yields CDR1 SQVTM and CDR2 ANQGSEA. Trimming took off 2 bases at V and 2 bases at J, with 12 bases between the two ends. In DNA, the CDR3 is TGCAGCGTTGAAATGGTCCGACAGCAAGAGACCCAGTACTTC. As protein: CSVEMVRQQETQYF.

The chain couples TRBV2 to TRBJ2-7, with D hard to call. The V end was cut by 8 bases, the J end by 7 bases, with 24 bases between. Germline CDR1 SNHLY, CDR2 FYNNEI. The CDR3 is 15 residues long. As DNA, the CDR3 is TGTGCCAGCTACGGGCCCGGTCAGGCTTTGAGTGAGCAGTACTTC. Translating gives CASYGPGQALSEQYF.

This clonotype has just a few counts. V usage is TRBV27 and J usage is TRBJ2-3; D gene unclear. CDR3 length equals 15 residues. The germline gives CDR1 MNHEY, CDR2 SMNVEV (reference sequence). V was trimmed by 5 bases and J by 3 bases, leaving 15 bases between them. This CDR3 is CASSPRDPWTDTQYF. CDR3 DNA sequence: TGTGCCAGCAGTCCCAGAGACCCCTGGACAGATACGCAGTATTTT.

The chain employs TRBV29-1 and TRBJ2-2; 7 bases map to TRBD1. The CDR3 spans 13 residues. V gave up 6 bases and J gave up 2 bases; unmatched junction bases: 3. Per germline, CDR1 SQVTM and CDR2 ANQGSEA. CDR3 in DNA: TGCAGCGTCGACAGGGACAACACCGGGGAGCTGTTTTTT. Protein: CSVDRDNTGELFF.

The genes are TRBV5-1 and TRBJ2-1; 7 bases are shared with TRBD2. From germline, CDR1 is SGHRS and CDR2 YFSETQ. This CDR3 has 14 amino acids. Trimming at V came to 5 bases and at J to 5 bases, leaving 7 bases not matched to a gene. The CDR3 sequence is CASRGLAENNEQFF. In DNA form, the CDR3 reads TGCGCCAGCAGGGGTCTAGCGGAAAACAATGAGCAGTTCTTC.

This clonotype was observed a handful of times. The rearrangement links TRBV29-1 to TRBJ2-2; 11 bases line up with TRBD1. Germline values: CDR1 SQVTM, CDR2 ANQGSEA. This CDR3 is 17 amino acids long. Trimming took 3 bases from V and 6 from J; bases not matched to a gene: 12. The CDR3 DNA is TGCAGCGTTGAGGTCCTCGGGACAGGGGGACGGGCCGGGGAGCTGTTTTTT. It codes for CSVEVLGTGGRAGELFF.

CDR3 DNA sequence: TGTGCCAGCAGTCCAGACAGGGGGTGGCCCAAAAACATTCAGTACTTC. Translated: CASSPDRGWPKNIQYF. The chain is built from TRBV27 and TRBJ2-4, with TRBD1 matching over 9 bases. V lost 5 bases to trimming and J lost 2 bases; unmatched junction nucleotides: 7. This CDR3 is 16 amino acids long. Per germline, CDR1 MNHEY and CDR2 SMNVEV (reference sequence).

This clonotype was recorded a few times. V gene TRBV4-3 combines with J gene TRBJ2-7; 8 nucleotides agree with TRBD2. The V segment lost 2 bases and the J segment 2 bases; nucleotides outside the gene matches: 5. Germline CDR1 and CDR2: LGHNA and YSLEER. The length of the CDR3 is 15 residues. CDR3: CASSQSRGGAYEQYF. The CDR3 DNA reads TGCGCCAGCAGCCAAAGCCGGGGGGGGGCCTACGAGCAGTACTTC.

This clonotype was observed many times. The CDR3 here is CASSPGTGLAYEQYF. Here the CDR3 DNA reads TGTGCCAGCAGCCCCGGGACAGGGTTAGCCTACGAGCAGTACTTC. The chain combines TRBV5-6 with TRBJ2-7; TRBD1 agrees at 9 bases. CDR1 and CDR2 (germline): SGHDT, YYEEEE. V dropped 4 bases and J dropped 2; count of bases not matched to a gene: 7. The CDR3 sequence is 15 residues long.

A few counts support this clonotype. The rearrangement uses TRBV5-1 and TRBJ1-2; weak D call: TRBD1 (6 bases). Germline assignment: CDR1 SGHRS and CDR2 YFSETQ. CDR3 length equals 12 residues. V was clipped by 0 bases and J by 6 bases, with 6 bases between them. CDR3 amino acids: CASSLDRDGYTF. The CDR3 DNA sequence: TGCGCCAGCAGCTTGGACAGGGATGGCTACACCTTC.